This entry concerns a single T cell receptor (beta chain). What it binds is unknown. iRepertoire HTBI primers and Arm-PCR of CDR3 regions built TCR beta libraries. TCRdb recomputed calls from the multiplex PCR reads with MiXCR, one row per CDR3 protein. The sample has a few hundred thousand distinct CDR3 sequences, around 16% seen once. The entry originates in a study of regulatory T cells in long-lasting Graves disease. Whole-study context: Antithyroid drug use was under 3 months in newly diagnosed Graves' patients.

This CDR3 region has 15 residues. CDR1 and CDR2 (germline): MGHRA, YSYEKL. V gave up 0 bases and J gave up 4 bases, with 10 bases separating them. Study-wide points: Among the persistent patients, 2,500 to 3,500 public clonotypes were shared, more than the 950 to 1,000 shared among new patients.

Described time point: newly diagnosed GD, antithyroid drugs for less than 3 months. RNA from PBMCs was the source of the TCR library. These data also formed part of another study, on T cells in Graves' hyperthyroidism and ophthalmopathy.

V usage is TRBV4-1 and J usage is TRBJ1-5; D might be TRBD1 (5 bases). The source of this sequence is a young woman with Graves disease. The input for sequencing was peripheral blood mononuclear cells (PBMCs), taken at new diagnosis, from a patient treated with antithyroid drugs. CDR3 nucleotide sequence: TGCGCCAGCAGCCAAGAGGCAGGGAATAATCAGCCCCAGCATTTT. This sequence encodes CASSQEAGNNQPQHF.